Listed here are 32 T cell receptor beta chains from one sample, sequenced in a study of blood T cell repertoires in COVID-19. Clones were read by immunoSEQ multiplex PCR, and TCRdb kept only the in-frame ones, dropping some. The table has a few hundred thousand clones, about 88% seen once. The sequencing sample was made of PBMCs or T cells enriched from blood (not recorded which). These receptors were obtained from a woman younger than 35 who had been exposed to COVID-19.

In the case of this clone: The same CDR3 arises from other DNA sequences in this sample as well. V usage is TRBV10-3 and J usage is TRBJ2-1; 11 bases fit TRBD2. V trimming: 2 bases; J trimming: 4 bases; junction bases outside the gene matches: 1. Per germline, CDR1 ENHRY and CDR2 SYGVKD. The CDR3 is 15 residues long. The CDR3 sequence: CAISEGLAGYNEQFF. The DNA of the CDR3 is TGTGCCATCAGTGAGGGACTAGCGGGTTACAATGAGCAGTTCTTC.

This chain uses TRBV19 with TRBJ2-7; TRBD2 agrees at 16 bases. V was clipped by 5 bases and J by 0 bases; unmatched bases: 4. Looked up from germline, CDR1 is LNHDA and CDR2 is SQIVND (reference sequence). The CDR3 is 17 residues long. The CDR3 DNA reads TGTGCCAGTAGTTCGGGACTAGCGGGAGGGAGCTCCTACGAGCAGTACTTC. It translates to CASSSGLAGGSSYEQYF.

This clone was seen just once. V and J are TRBV5-4 and TRBJ2-1; 7 bases match TRBD2. Germline trimming cut 3 bases from V and 5 bases from J; bases unmatched to any gene: 5. From germline, CDR1 is SGHNT and CDR2 YYREEE (reference sequence). CDR3 length: 14 residues. The CDR3 DNA reads as TGTGCCAGCAGCTCCCTAGCGGATGACAATGAGCAGTTCTTC. As protein: CASSSLADDNEQFF.

This clone is a singleton in its sample. This chain connects TRBV28 to TRBJ1-6; D might be TRBD1 (5 bases). CDR1 MDHEN and CDR2 SYDVKM come from the germline V gene. This CDR3 is built from 14 residues. V was pared by 7 bases and J by 10 bases, with 17 bases between. The CDR3 protein is CASILRDLGSPLHF. CDR3 DNA: TGTGCCAGCATACTTCGGGACTTGGGCTCACCCCTCCACTTT.

This rearrangement joins TRBV7-3 to TRBJ2-5; no reliable D call. The CDR3 runs to 13 residues. Germline V gene lookup returns CDR1 SGHTA and CDR2 FQGTGA. Trimming removed 0 bases at V and 5 bases at J, with 7 bases between. CDR3 sequence: CASSLTSEETQYF. In DNA, the CDR3 is TGTGCCAGCAGCTTAACTAGTGAGGAGACCCAGTACTTC.

V is TRBV6-5 and J is TRBJ2-1; D gene unclear. CDR3 length: 11 residues. Germline CDR1 is MNHEY and CDR2 is SVGAGI. With 6 bases removed from V and 5 bases from J, the gap between germline ends came to 5 bases. CDR3 sequence: CASRHNNEQFF. The CDR3 coding sequence is TGTGCCAGCAGACACAACAATGAGCAGTTCTTC.

The V and J genes are TRBV9 and TRBJ1-1; D is perhaps TRBD1 (6 bases). CDR3 size: 15 residues. Germline lookup yields CDR1 SGDLS and CDR2 YYNGEE. V lost 4 bases, J lost 4 bases, and 17 bases lay in between. CDR3 in amino acids: CASSFLQGRGTEAFF. The CDR3 nucleotides read TGTGCCAGCAGCTTCCTGCAGGGGAGAGGCACTGAAGCTTTCTTT.

This clone was seen once. The V gene is TRBV7-9, the J gene TRBJ2-1; 7 nucleotides line up with TRBD1. Germline V CDR1 and CDR2: SEHNR, FQNEAQ (reference sequence). This CDR3 comprises 14 residues. The junction had 3 bases not matched to a gene; V was cut back by 1 base and J by 6 bases. The chain's CDR3 is CASSLVTGSNEQFF. The DNA of the CDR3 is TGTGCCAGCAGCTTAGTGACAGGGAGCAATGAGCAGTTCTTC.

This chain uses TRBV11-2 with TRBJ2-7; D gene ambiguous. The CDR3 sequence is 11 residues long. CDR1 SGHAT and CDR2 FQNNGV come from the germline V gene. Trimming stripped 5 bases from V and 3 bases from J, with 5 bases between. DNA for the CDR3: TGTGCCAGCAGCGCTATCTACGAGCAGTACTTC. This encodes CASSAIYEQYF.

The chain has TRBV5-1 and TRBJ2-1; D gene unclear. CDR1 is SGHRS and CDR2 is YFSETQ in the germline V gene. Trimming took 2 bases from V and 5 from J, leaving 14 bases between them. This CDR3 has 15 amino acids. The CDR3 sequence is CASSLLRLNHNEQFF. The CDR3 DNA sequence: TGCGCCAGCAGCTTATTGAGGCTCAACCACAATGAGCAGTTCTTC.

The V and J genes are TRBV7-9 and TRBJ2-1, with D possibly TRBD2 on 8 matching bases. Germline values: CDR1 SEHNR, CDR2 FQNEAQ (reference sequence). The CDR3 runs 15 residues. The V end was cut by 7 bases, the J end by 9 bases, with 22 bases between. This CDR3 is CASNGRQGLVLEQFF. For the CDR3, the DNA is TGTGCCAGCAACGGAAGACAGGGACTAGTACTTGAGCAGTTCTTC. The full variable domain, with the rest looked up from reference TRBV7-9 and TRBJ2-1, is DTGVSQNPRHKITKRGQNVTFRCDPISEHNRLYWYRQTLGQGPEFLTYFQNEAQLEKSRLLSDRFSAERPKGSFSTLEIQRTEQGDSAMYLCASNGRQGLVLEQFFGPGTRLTVL.

This clone has only a few counts. This chain links TRBV19 with TRBJ1-4; D is perhaps TRBD1 (5 bases). From germline, CDR1 is LNHDA and CDR2 SQIVND (reference sequence). This CDR3 spans 14 amino acids. Between the trimmed V and J ends, which lost 7 bases and 7 bases, there was a span of 16 bases. CDR3 sequence (DNA): TGTGCCAGTAAGGGGATCGCCATAGGTGAAAAACTGTTTTTT. Amino acid sequence: CASKGIAIGEKLFF.

This chain connects TRBV9 to TRBJ2-3, with D maybe TRBD2 (5 bases). Germline V gene lookup returns CDR1 SGDLS and CDR2 YYNGEE. The V and J ends lost 0 bases and 4 bases respectively, with 18 bases between them. The CDR3 consists of 17 residues. In nucleotides, the CDR3 is TGTGCCAGCAGCGTAGGCGGTCGGGGTGCCCCCTCAGATACGCAGTATTTT. Translated: CASSVGGRGAPSDTQYF. The complete variable domain, with remaining parts taken from reference TRBV9 and TRBJ2-3, reads DSGVTQTPKHLITATGQRVTLRCSPRSGDLSVYWYQQSLDQGLQFLIQYYNGEERAKGNILERFSAQQFPDLHSELNLSSLELGDSALYFCASSVGGRGAPSDTQYFGPGTRLTVL.

The rearrangement links TRBV2 to TRBJ2-5, with 7 bases lining up with TRBD1. The V and J ends lost 5 bases and 1 base, in that order; junction bases with no gene match: 1. CDR3 length: 13 amino acids. Germline CDR1 SNHLY, CDR2 FYNNEI. CDR3 loop: CASSRQGQETQYF. DNA for the CDR3: TGTGCCAGCAGTCGACAGGGCCAAGAGACCCAGTACTTC.

J is TRBJ1-2 and V is TRBV28; 10 bases are a match to TRBD1. The CDR3 totals 15 residues. The V segment lost 4 bases and the J segment 4 bases; nucleotides outside the gene matches: 6. Germline CDR1 and CDR2: MDHEN and SYDVKM. CDR3 DNA sequence: TGTGCCAGCAGTTCGGCCGGGACAGGGGCCTATGGCTACACCTTC. Translating it yields CASSSAGTGAYGYTF.

V usage is TRBV5-4 and J usage is TRBJ2-7; TRBD1 aligns across 12 bases. CDR3 length equals 15 residues. Trimming at V came to 3 bases and at J to 5 bases, leaving 6 bases not matched to a gene. The germline V gene has CDR1 SGHNT and CDR2 YYREEE (reference sequence). The CDR3 bases are TGTGCCAGCAGCTCGCCGGGACAGGGGGCCCACGAGCAGTACTTC. Translating gives CASSSPGQGAHEQYF.

The chain uses TRBV7-9 and TRBJ2-1; TRBD2 is a possible D gene (6 bases). This CDR3 contains 18 residues. The germline gives CDR1 SEHNR, CDR2 FQNEAQ (reference sequence). The V end was cut by 2 bases, the J end by 8 bases, with 25 bases between. The CDR3 DNA reads TGTGCCAGCAGCTTACAAAGGGGTGTGTGGCGGGACGGCTATGAGCAGTTCTTC. It encodes CASSLQRGVWRDGYEQFF.

The rearrangement joins TRBV5-5 to TRBJ2-7, with a tentative D call TRBD1 (5 bases). Germline V gene sequence: CDR1 SGHKS, CDR2 YYEKEE (reference sequence). This CDR3 comprises 14 residues. V was shortened by 4 bases and J by 5 bases, with 16 bases between the two germline ends. CDR3 in amino acids: CASSGDLGLHEQYF. The CDR3 DNA reads as TGTGCCAGCAGCGGTGACTTGGGGCTGCACGAGCAGTACTTC.

The V gene is TRBV5-1, the J gene TRBJ2-5; D might be TRBD2 (6 bases). CDR3 size: 14 residues. V was shortened by 3 bases and J by 2 bases, with 11 bases between the two germline ends. Germline CDR1 is SGHRS and CDR2 is YFSETQ. CDR3 DNA: TGCGCCAGCAGCTGGGGGGACGGTCAAGAGACCCAGTACTTC. Translation: CASSWGDGQETQYF.

V gene TRBV6-5 combines with J gene TRBJ1-1; D is unclear. CDR1 is MNHEY and CDR2 is SVGAGI in the germline V gene. Trimming removed 0 bases at V and 1 base at J, with 6 bases between. CDR3 length: 14 amino acids. The CDR3: CASSYSPGNTEAFF. The CDR3, as DNA: TGTGCCAGCAGTTACTCGCCAGGGAACACTGAAGCTTTCTTT.

This clone was observed a few times. This rearrangement joins TRBV28 to TRBJ2-1; 8 bases line up with TRBD2. Germline values: CDR1 MDHEN, CDR2 SYDVKM. The length of the CDR3 is 15 residues. The V segment lost 3 bases and the J segment 6 bases; nucleotides outside the gene matches: 7. CDR3 protein: CASSFFLSGGNEQFF. The CDR3, as DNA: TGTGCCAGCAGTTTTTTCCTCAGCGGGGGCAATGAGCAGTTCTTC.

The V and J genes are TRBV7-9 and TRBJ2-3, with a tentative D call TRBD1 (6 bases). CDR1 is SEHNR and CDR2 is FQNEAQ in the germline V gene (reference sequence). Trimming left V 7 bases short and J 5 bases short, with 13 bases between. The CDR3 consists of 13 residues. The CDR3 nucleotides read TGTGCCAGCAACGAGGGGGTTGGAGATACGCAGTATTTT. It yields the protein CASNEGVGDTQYF.

V and J are TRBV5-1 and TRBJ1-2; D is uncertain. Germline assignment: CDR1 SGHRS and CDR2 YFSETQ. The CDR3 consists of 15 residues. Trimming took off 0 bases at V and 1 base at J, with 10 bases between the two ends. Here the CDR3 DNA reads TGCGCCAGCAGCTTGGGGCCGGGAGTTAACTATGGCTACACCTTC. It codes for CASSLGPGVNYGYTF.

This chain connects TRBV10-3 to TRBJ2-7, with a weak D call TRBD1 (6 bases). V was trimmed by 4 bases and J by 3 bases, leaving 13 bases between them. The CDR3 is 14 residues long. CDR1 and CDR2 from the germline V gene are ENHRY and SYGVKD. The CDR3 DNA reads as TGTGCCATCAGTGGTGAAGGACAGATCTACGAGCAGTACTTC. Translated: CAISGEGQIYEQYF.

CDR3 sequence: CASSQDGRGGNTIYF. DNA of the CDR3: TGCGCCAGCAGCCAAGATGGGAGGGGCGGGAACACCATATATTTT. The genes are TRBV4-3 and TRBJ1-3; a possible D gene is TRBD1 (5 bases). The CDR3 loop spans 15 amino acids. Deletions cut 0 bases from V and 7 bases from J, with 13 bases between. Per germline, CDR1 LGHNA and CDR2 YSLEER.

Comment on this clone: The sample carries other DNA sequences with the same CDR3. The chain links TRBV19 to TRBJ1-5, with a tentative D call TRBD1 (5 bases). Trimming cost V 2 bases and J 0 bases, with 11 bases left between them. Germline V gene sequence: CDR1 LNHDA, CDR2 SQIVND (reference sequence). The CDR3 spans 16 residues. Here the CDR3 reads CASSIRGAYSNQPQHF. The CDR3 region has the DNA TGTGCCAGTAGTATAAGGGGTGCGTATAGCAATCAGCCCCAGCATTTT. Full variable domain (rest looked up from reference TRBV19 and TRBJ1-5): DGGITQSPKYLFRKEGQNVTLSCEQNLNHDAMYWYRQDPGQGLRLIYYSQIVNDFQKGDIAEGYSVSREKKESFPLTVTSAQKNPTAFYLCASSIRGAYSNQPQHFGDGTRLSIL.

This chain joins TRBV28 and TRBJ1-1; D is unresolved. V dropped 2 bases and J dropped 7 bases, with 11 bases sitting between them. Germline values: CDR1 MDHEN, CDR2 SYDVKM. This CDR3 contains 13 residues. CDR3 bases: TGTGCCAGCAGTTTACCTACTCCCCTTGAAGCTTTCTTT. This codes for CASSLPTPLEAFF. The full variable domain, with the rest looked up from reference TRBV28 and TRBJ1-1, is DVKVTQSSRYLVKRTGEKVFLECVQDMDHENMFWYRQDPGLGLRLIYFSYDVKMKEKGDIPEGYSVSREKKERFSLILESASTNQTSMYLCASSLPTPLEAFFGQGTRLTVV.

In its sample, this clone was seen a few times. The V gene is TRBV18, the J gene TRBJ2-5; TRBD1 is a possible D gene (5 bases). The V gene lost 3 bases and the J gene lost 1 base, with 9 bases spanning the gap. Germline CDR1 KGHSH, CDR2 LQKENI. This CDR3 spans 14 amino acids. DNA of the CDR3: TGTGCCAGCTCACCCAGAACAGGCCAAGAGACCCAGTACTTC. Its protein is CASSPRTGQETQYF.

J is TRBJ1-5 and V is TRBV10-3, with a tentative D call TRBD1 (6 bases). Trimming took 5 bases from V and 4 from J, leaving 9 bases between them. Germline V gene sequence: CDR1 ENHRY, CDR2 SYGVKD. The CDR3 totals 13 residues. The CDR3: CAISTGWNQPQHF. Written as DNA, the CDR3 is TGTGCCATCAGTACAGGGTGGAATCAGCCCCAGCATTTT.

The chain employs TRBV18 and TRBJ2-3; unclear D gene. CDR3 length equals 12 residues. Germline CDR1 reads KGHSH; CDR2 reads LQKENI. The V end was cut by 4 bases, the J end by 3 bases, with 5 bases between. The CDR3 DNA sequence: TGTGCCAGCTCACAGCCAACAGATACGCAGTATTTT. Amino acids: CASSQPTDTQYF.

The V call is TRBV11-3, the J call TRBJ2-1, with 9 bases lining up with TRBD2. The CDR3 contains 15 residues. The germline V gene has CDR1 SGHNT and CDR2 YENEEA. V was pared by 2 bases and J by 7 bases, with 6 bases of the junction left unmatched. For the CDR3, the DNA is TGTGCCAGCAGCTTATCGCGGGAGGGGAAGAATGAGCAGTTCTTC. Protein sequence: CASSLSREGKNEQFF.

The chain joins TRBV29-1 to TRBJ2-5; 11 nucleotides agree with TRBD2. The CDR3 is 14 residues long. Germline V gives CDR1 SQVTM, CDR2 ANQGSEA. As DNA, the CDR3 is TGCACCGTGGGACTAGCGGAAATCCCAGAGACCCAGTACTTC. This translates into CTVGLAEIPETQYF. Full variable domain (rest looked up from reference TRBV29-1 and TRBJ2-5): SAVISQKPSRDICQRGTSLTIQCQVDSQVTMMFWYRQQPGQSLTLIATANQGSEATYESGFVIDKFPISRPNLTFSTLTVSNMSPEDSSIYLCTVGLAEIPETQYFGPGTRLLVL.